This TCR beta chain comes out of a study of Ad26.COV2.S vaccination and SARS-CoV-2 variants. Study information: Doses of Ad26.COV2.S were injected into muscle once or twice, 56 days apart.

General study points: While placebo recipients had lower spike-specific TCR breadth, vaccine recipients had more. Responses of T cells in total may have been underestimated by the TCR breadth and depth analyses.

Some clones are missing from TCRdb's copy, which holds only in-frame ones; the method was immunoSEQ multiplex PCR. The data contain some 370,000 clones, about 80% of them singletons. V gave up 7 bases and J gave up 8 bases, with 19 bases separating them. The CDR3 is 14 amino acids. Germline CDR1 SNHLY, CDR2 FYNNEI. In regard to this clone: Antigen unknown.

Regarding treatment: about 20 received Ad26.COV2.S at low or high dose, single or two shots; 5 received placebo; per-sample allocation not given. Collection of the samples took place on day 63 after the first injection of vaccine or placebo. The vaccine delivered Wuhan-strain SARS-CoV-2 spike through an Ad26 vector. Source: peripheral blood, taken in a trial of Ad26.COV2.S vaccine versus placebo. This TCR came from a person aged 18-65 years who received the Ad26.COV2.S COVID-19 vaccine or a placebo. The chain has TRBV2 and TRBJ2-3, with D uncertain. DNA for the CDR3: TGTGCCAGCACCCGAGCGAGTCTCGTCGCTACGCAGTATTTT. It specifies CASTRASLVATQYF.